The next 30 T cell receptor beta chains were all read from a single sample in a study of blood T cell repertoires in COVID-19. Generated by immunoSEQ multiplex PCR, the TCRdb table keeps only in-frame clones and is missing some. The sample records about 230,000 clones, 83% being singletons. The source material was peripheral blood. These receptor sequences come from a woman between 50 and 59 years old with acute or convalescent COVID-19.

The chain joins TRBV2 to TRBJ1-5; D not resolved. V shed 6 bases and J shed 3 bases, with 15 bases lying between them. This CDR3 comprises 15 residues. The V gene's germline CDR1 is SNHLY and CDR2 FYNNEI. The CDR3 DNA reads as TGTGCCAGCAGCGTCAGGCAAGTTACCAATCAGCCCCAGCATTTT. This gives the protein CASSVRQVTNQPQHF.

This clone appeared a few times. For the CDR3, the DNA is TGTGCCAGCAGATCAACGCGGCCTATTAATCAGCCCCAGCATTTT. Translated: CASRSTRPINQPQHF. V and J are TRBV28 and TRBJ1-5, with D uncertain. The germline CDR1 and CDR2 sequences are MDHEN and SYDVKM. Trimming removed 6 bases from V and 4 bases from J, with 16 bases in between. This CDR3 spans 15 amino acids.

This chain uses TRBV15 with TRBJ1-4; D possibly corresponds to TRBD1 (5 bases). The ends were cut back, 1 base at V and 4 bases at J, with 19 bases in the middle. CDR3 length: 18 amino acids. Germline V gene lookup returns CDR1 LNHNV and CDR2 YYDKDF (reference sequence). The CDR3 protein is CATSRGVIAGGYNEKLFF. The DNA for the CDR3 is TGTGCCACCAGCAGAGGTGTAATCGCGGGGGGATATAATGAAAAACTGTTTTTT.

The chain employs TRBV6-1 and TRBJ1-5, with a weak D call TRBD1 (6 bases). This CDR3 has 17 residues. The V gene's germline CDR1 is MNHNS and CDR2 SASEGT. V lost 1 base and J 4 bases, leaving 17 bases between the germline ends. CDR3 in amino acids: CASSEVWYRDKNQPQHF. The CDR3 nucleotides are TGTGCCAGCAGTGAAGTATGGTACAGGGACAAGAATCAGCCCCAGCATTTT.

CDR3 bases: TGTGCCAGCAGCCGACGACAGGGAGAGACCCAGTACTTC. Translating it yields CASSRRQGETQYF. This chain uses TRBV27 with TRBJ2-5, with 7 bases identical to TRBD1. The CDR3 covers 13 residues. Germline-derived CDR1 and CDR2 are MNHEY and SMNVEV (reference sequence). The trim removed 6 bases at V and 4 bases at J, leaving 5 bases unmatched.

This chain joins TRBV6-2 or TRBV6-3 and TRBJ2-5; unclear D gene. Trimming took 4 bases from V and 3 from J, leaving 3 bases between them. The CDR3 extends over 11 amino acids. Germline V gene data show CDR1 as MNHEY and CDR2 as SVGEGT. The CDR3 is CASSSKETQYF. The CDR3 coding sequence is TGTGCCAGCAGTTCCAAAGAGACCCAGTACTTC.

The V call is TRBV28, the J call TRBJ1-1; no definite D call. There are 12 residues in the CDR3. V lost 10 bases, J lost 1 base, and 10 bases lay in between. Germline V gene lookup returns CDR1 MDHEN and CDR2 SYDVKM. CDR3 bases: TGTGCCATCACGGAGGCGAACACTGAAGCTTTCTTT. This gives the protein CAITEANTEAFF.

The rearrangement links TRBV5-5 to TRBJ2-7, with 7 bases lining up with TRBD1. This CDR3 comprises 15 residues. V dropped 4 bases and J dropped 0; count of bases not matched to a gene: 7. Per the germline V gene, CDR1 is SGHKS and CDR2 is YYEKEE (reference sequence). The CDR3 reads CASSLGQTSSYEQYF. The CDR3, as DNA: TGTGCCAGCAGCCTGGGACAGACCAGCTCCTACGAGCAGTACTTC.

The J gene is TRBJ2-5, the V gene TRBV28; 9 bases are shared with TRBD1. Germline CDR1 and CDR2: MDHEN and SYDVKM. The CDR3 is made up of 16 amino acids. Germline trimming cut 6 bases from V and 5 bases from J; bases unmatched to any gene: 13. The CDR3 DNA follows: TGTGCCAGCAGAGCCGGCCGGGACAGGGTGCAGGAGACCCAGTACTTC. This sequence encodes CASRAGRDRVQETQYF.

This clone was observed a single time. This CDR3 reads CAIPRPQGYTGELFF. Written as DNA, the CDR3 is TGTGCCATCCCAAGGCCCCAGGGGTACACCGGGGAGCTGTTTTTT. The chain combines TRBV2 with TRBJ2-2; TRBD1 is a possible D gene (6 bases). The length of the CDR3 is 15 residues. V was pared by 10 bases and J by 3 bases, with 18 bases between. Germline V CDR1 and CDR2: SNHLY, FYNNEI. The full variable domain, rest sourced from reference TRBV2 and TRBJ2-2, is EPEVTQTPSHQVTQMGQEVILRCVPISNHLYFYWYRQILGQKVEFLVSFYNNEISEKSEIFDDQFSVERPDGSNFTLKIRSTKLEDSAMYFCAIPRPQGYTGELFFGEGSRLTVL.

CDR3 DNA: TGTGCCAGCAGTCCGCCCGGCCAGGGTCGGTATGGCTACACCTTC. Residues: CASSPPGQGRYGYTF. The V gene is TRBV5-4, the J gene TRBJ1-2; TRBD1 might be the D (5 bases). Germline lookup yields CDR1 SGHNT and CDR2 YYREEE (reference sequence). The CDR3 has 15 amino acids. V shed 5 bases and J shed 5 bases, with 19 bases lying between them.

V is TRBV28 and J is TRBJ2-3; the match to TRBD2 covers 8 bases. The CDR3 has 13 amino acids. Germline V lookup: CDR1 MDHEN, CDR2 SYDVKM. With 5 bases clipped from V and 5 bases from J, the junction kept 3 bases outside the gene matches. This chain's CDR3 is CASSNGGEDTQYF. The CDR3 bases are TGTGCCAGCAGTAACGGGGGGGAAGATACGCAGTATTTT.

The chain is built from TRBV7-9 and TRBJ2-3; a possible D gene is TRBD2 (5 bases). CDR1 and CDR2 (germline): SEHNR, FQNEAQ (reference sequence). The CDR3 runs to 14 residues. The ends were cut back, 1 base at V and 5 bases at J, with 10 bases in the middle. The CDR3 DNA follows: TGTGCCAGCAGCTTAGGAGGGAGCGGAGATACGCAGTATTTT. Its translation is CASSLGGSGDTQYF.

The gene calls are TRBV28 and TRBJ2-5, with 8 nucleotides matching TRBD2. Per the germline V gene, CDR1 is MDHEN and CDR2 is SYDVKM. The CDR3 totals 15 residues. V lost 3 bases and J lost 4; bases outside the gene matches: 7. CDR3 coding DNA: TGTGCCAGCAGTTTTTTCCGGGGGGGGAGAGAGACCCAGTACTTC. It is translated as CASSFFRGGRETQYF.

The chain recombines TRBV5-4 with TRBJ1-2; perhaps TRBD1 as D (5 bases). The CDR3 consists of 14 residues. Trimming took 0 bases from V and 2 from J, leaving 8 bases between them. Germline lookup yields CDR1 SGHNT and CDR2 YYREEE (reference sequence). The CDR3 DNA reads TGTGCCAGCAGCTTGGGCGGGGGGAACTATGGCTACACCTTC. This translates into CASSLGGGNYGYTF. The whole variable domain, remainder taken from reference TRBV5-4 and TRBJ1-2, is ETGVTQSPTHLIKTRGQQVTLRCSSQSGHNTVSWYQQALGQGPQFIFQYYREEENGRGNFPPRFSGLQFPNYSSELNVNALELDDSALYLCASSLGGGNYGYTFGSGTRLTVV.

The DNA for the CDR3 is TGTGCCAGCAGTTACTCGACGGACAGGGTCTCTGGCTACACCTTC. This encodes CASSYSTDRVSGYTF. The chain recombines TRBV6-5 with TRBJ1-2; TRBD1 matches 8 bases. The V and J ends lost 0 bases and 7 bases, in that order; junction bases with no gene match: 7. The CDR3 contains 15 residues. Per the germline V gene, CDR1 is MNHEY and CDR2 is SVGAGI.

The chain couples TRBV27 to TRBJ2-5; 11 positions agree with TRBD2. Trimming took 7 bases from V and 5 from J; bases not matched to a gene: 9. Germline assignment: CDR1 MNHEY and CDR2 SMNVEV (reference sequence). The CDR3 is made up of 15 amino acids. CDR3 in amino acids: CASTPLAGGPETQYF. In nucleotides, the CDR3 is TGTGCCAGCACCCCATTAGCGGGAGGGCCGGAGACCCAGTACTTC.

J is TRBJ2-5 and V is TRBV27; tentatively, D is TRBD1 (5 bases). V lost 10 bases, J lost 1 base, and 16 bases lay in between. Germline lookup yields CDR1 MNHEY and CDR2 SMNVEV (reference sequence). This CDR3 is built from 14 residues. CDR3 coding DNA: TGTGCCATCTATCGCCAGGGCGGCCAAGAGACCCAGTACTTC. This translates into CAIYRQGGQETQYF.

This rearrangement joins TRBV5-4 to TRBJ2-2; TRBD1 matches at 8 bases. Germline V gene lookup returns CDR1 SGHNT and CDR2 YYREEE (reference sequence). The CDR3 totals 15 residues. V was clipped by 3 bases and J by 6 bases; unmatched bases: 7. The CDR3: CASSSGQGSAGELFF. CDR3 DNA: TGTGCCAGCAGCTCCGGACAGGGCTCCGCCGGGGAGCTGTTTTTT. Full variable domain (remainder filled in from reference TRBV5-4 and TRBJ2-2): ETGVTQSPTHLIKTRGQQVTLRCSSQSGHNTVSWYQQALGQGPQFIFQYYREEENGRGNFPPRFSGLQFPNYSSELNVNALELDDSALYLCASSSGQGSAGELFFGEGSRLTVL.

V and J are TRBV10-3 and TRBJ2-2; TRBD1 is a possible D gene (7 bases). The CDR3 is made up of 16 amino acids. The ends were cut back, 10 bases at V and 1 base at J, with 19 bases in the middle. Germline V gene data show CDR1 as ENHRY and CDR2 as SYGVKD. The CDR3 reads CATLTGGTVNTGELFF. CDR3 sequence (DNA): TGTGCCACCCTAACTGGGGGGACAGTGAACACCGGGGAGCTGTTTTTT.

This clone was counted between two and nine times. V usage is TRBV21-1 and J usage is TRBJ1-3; TRBD1 is the table's D call and was not checked against the DNA. TRBV21-1 is classified as a pseudogene. This CDR3 spans 19 amino acids. CDR3 residues: CASSPNVVQAFYSGNTIYF. The CDR3, as DNA: TGTGCCAGCAGCCCAAACGTAGTACAGGCCTTCTACTCTGGAAACACCATATATTTT.

CDR3 sequence reads: CASSQRGSSGIIDEQFF. CDR3 nucleotide sequence: TGCGCCAGCAGCCAGAGGGGTTCTAGCGGGATTATCGATGAGCAGTTCTTC. The rearrangement joins TRBV4-1 to TRBJ2-1; 9 bases map to TRBD2. Germline V gives CDR1 MGHRA, CDR2 YSYEKL. The CDR3 is made up of 17 amino acids. The V gene end was trimmed by 3 bases and the J gene end by 8 bases; junction bases not matched to a gene: 14.

V gene TRBV7-2 combines with J gene TRBJ2-1; 7 bases align to TRBD2. Germline trimming cut 4 bases from V and 6 bases from J; bases unmatched to any gene: 9. This CDR3 is 15 amino acids long. Looked up from germline, CDR1 is SGHTA and CDR2 is FQGNSA. CDR3 amino acids: CASSWRGSGLNEQFF. In DNA form, the CDR3 reads TGTGCCAGCAGCTGGCGGGGTAGCGGGCTCAATGAGCAGTTCTTC.

This clone has a single count. The CDR3 bases are TGTGCCAGTGGGTTACTAGTCGGTGAGACCCAGTACTTC. Its translation: CASGLLVGETQYF. The chain recombines TRBV12-3 or TRBV12-4 with TRBJ2-5, with D possibly TRBD2 on 5 matching bases. The CDR3 spans 13 residues. The germline V and J ends were trimmed by 9 bases and 5 bases, with 16 bases remaining between them.

The chain links TRBV4-1 to TRBJ2-7; weak D call: TRBD1 (5 bases). V was clipped by 2 bases and J by 7 bases, with 15 bases between them. The CDR3 loop spans 14 amino acids. Germline V gene lookup returns CDR1 MGHRA and CDR2 YSYEKL. The CDR3 sequence: CASSQSLRAGEQYF. The CDR3 nucleotides read TGCGCCAGCAGCCAATCCCTCAGGGCTGGTGAGCAGTACTTC.

V gene TRBV5-5 combines with J gene TRBJ1-5; D possibly corresponds to TRBD1 (6 bases). CDR1 SGHKS and CDR2 YYEKEE come from the germline V gene (reference sequence). The CDR3 has 14 residues. Between the trimmed V and J ends, which lost 0 bases and 6 bases, there was a span of 10 bases. The CDR3 loop is CASSLGSQGQPQHF. DNA for the CDR3: TGTGCCAGCAGCTTGGGCTCACAGGGTCAGCCCCAGCATTTT.

V is TRBV4-2 and J is TRBJ2-5, with D possibly being TRBD2 (6 bases). This CDR3 spans 13 amino acids. Germline V gene lookup returns CDR1 LGHNA and CDR2 YNFKEQ. V was trimmed by 4 bases and J by 4 bases, leaving 10 bases between them. The CDR3: CASSLRRAETQYF. DNA for the CDR3: TGTGCCAGCAGCCTGCGGAGGGCAGAGACCCAGTACTTC.

This clone has only a few counts. The chain couples TRBV5-1 to TRBJ2-5, with D maybe TRBD1 (5 bases). Germline CDR1 and CDR2: SGHRS and YFSETQ. The CDR3 is 14 residues long. Trimming took off 0 bases at V and 1 base at J, with 7 bases between the two ends. CDR3 DNA sequence: TGCGCCAGCAGCTTGGGACAGTTCCAAGAGACCCAGTACTTC. Protein sequence: CASSLGQFQETQYF.

The chain recombines TRBV2 with TRBJ2-2; TRBD2 is a possible D gene (5 bases). Trimming pared 6 bases from V and 3 bases from J, leaving 14 bases between. The CDR3 is 15 amino acids. Germline V gives CDR1 SNHLY, CDR2 FYNNEI. This CDR3 reads CASSLTTPDTGELFF. The CDR3 coding sequence is TGTGCCAGCAGCTTGACTACCCCGGACACCGGGGAGCTGTTTTTT.

This clone has more than one count but fewer than ten. This sequence joins TRBV28 and TRBJ2-7; D gene ambiguous. CDR1 MDHEN and CDR2 SYDVKM come from the germline V gene. This CDR3 contains 14 residues. V was trimmed by 6 bases and J by 2 bases, leaving 14 bases between them. CDR3 sequence: CASRTEAPPYEQYF. CDR3 in DNA: TGTGCCAGCAGAACCGAGGCTCCCCCCTACGAGCAGTACTTC.